This T cell receptor beta chain was captured in a study of T cells in Graves' hyperthyroidism and ophthalmopathy (dated by TCRdb to the late 2010s). In the study overall: Peripheral blood was sampled at the time of initial diagnosis, prior to any treatment. To identify distinguishing TCR V-J signatures, a discovery cohort of around 100 patients was used, comprising roughly 45 with Graves' ophthalmopathy and under 60 with stable Graves' hyperthyroidism. An independent validation cohort of about 20 hyperthyroidism patients and 17 patients who later progressed to ophthalmopathy tested prospective prediction of ophthalmopathy. The 100 or so discovery patients were divided at random into training and test sets in a 7:3 ratio. In several Graves' hyperthyroidism patients, the study also compared T-cell repertoires from thyroid tissue with T-cell repertoires from blood. After blood sampling, hyperthyroidism patients were treated with methimazole at a starting dose of 30 mg daily, and ophthalmopathy patients were treated with high-dose intravenous methylprednisolone. The paper describes TCR Vbeta CDR3 sequencing of around 140 peripheral blood samples, made up of fewer than 50 ophthalmopathy patients, approximately 73 hyperthyroidism patients and 17 progressor patients. Study-wide findings and limitations: No statistical method was used to set the sample size in advance, and investigators knew the group allocation. Most expanded thyroid clonotypes (frequency above 0.001) were also detected in blood, a finding suggesting that blood repertoires may reflect thyroid immune responses. In validation, the model predicted progression to ophthalmopathy with approximately 69% sensitivity and approximately 78% specificity, a median of about six months before onset. A model built on a 13 V-J signature distinguished ophthalmopathy from stable hyperthyroidism, reaching 85% to 90% sensitivity and around 81% specificity in cross-validation and 80%/75% in testing.

This clonotype was counted many times. Which antigen it targets is not known. It has no much larger one-base neighbor in the sample; base qualities were not kept. Including cysteine and phenylalanine, the CDR3 has 15 amino acids. Solely the CDR3 DNA is kept, with 45 bases framed from the first base. V lost 2 bases and J lost 0 bases; the stretch between them is 10 bases long. According to the germline V gene, CDR1 reads SGHRS and CDR2 reads YFSETQ. Stable Graves' hyperthyroidism was defined as the absence of progression to ophthalmopathy over 18 months of follow-up. Hyperthyroidism patients were newly diagnosed, with disease duration under 2 months, and aged 18 to 65 years. Exclusion was applied to patients with uncontrolled infections, other autoimmune diseases, pregnancy or lactation. Diagnoses were established on the basis of clinical symptoms, serum thyroxine and TRAb, thyroid ultrasound, and orbital computed tomography. Ficoll-Paque density gradient centrifugation was used to isolate PBMCs from about 9.4 ml of fresh peripheral blood. Trizol reagent was used to extract total RNA, and RNA quality was then checked on an Agilent 2100 Bioanalyzer.

TCR beta CDR3 regions were amplified from RNA transcripts. The TCR CDR3 was subjected to a first round of RT-PCR using the HTBI primer set and the Qiagen OneStep RT-PCR kit. Libraries were constructed in a second round of multiplex PCR, after which size selection and purification were carried out. Sequencing of the libraries was done on an Illumina HiSeq2000 using paired-end 100 bp reads. Turning to the authors' computational methods: SOAPnuke was used to process the raw data, with reads discarded if the reads contained adapters or uncalled bases, had a mean Phred below 15, or lacked an exact constant-primer or identifier match. High-quality paired reads were merged with COPE v1.2.5, and unique nucleotide sequences were defined as clonotypes. Clonotypes were aligned to IMGT TRBV, TRBD and TRBJ reference segments using MiTCR v1.1. The analysis was restricted to V-J combinations with a frequency above 0.0001, which together covered 98% to 99.2% of the repertoires. The TCS score was defined as the ratio of F50 (clonal expansion) to E x V (chaos), calculated using BLOSUM62-based TCRdist between CDR3 peptides within each V-J. Welch's t-statistics and random forest reduced several hundred V-J features to about 13, which were used in a naive Bayes classifier (R e1071). TCRdb reanalyzed the raw reads on its own, using fastp at Q25 for trimming and MiXCR for clone calling, and kept in-frame beta chains. Under each unique CDR3 protein, matching rows form one entry showing the most common genes and DNA. The V and J calls were not made by the authors but by TCRdb's processing. The sample includes about 400,000 distinct CDR3 sequences, with 15% to 18% observed a single time. The ten largest clones take up 13% to 15% of the sample.

The chain is assembled from TRBV5-1 and TRBJ2-3; TRBD1 is a weak D gene call, 5 bases matching. The receptor's source is a woman between 18 and 30 years old with Graves' hyperthyroidism. Sequencing was done on a sample of blood. The CDR3 has the sequence CASSLQVLSTDTQYF. The nucleotide sequence is TGCGCCAGCAGCTTACAGGTGCTCAGCACAGATACGCAGTATTTT. Beyond the CDR3, the reference TRBV5-1 and TRBJ2-3 genes provide the residues; the full variable domain reads: KAGVTQTPRYLIKTRGQQVTLSCSPISGHRSVSWYQQTPGQGLQFLFEYFSETQRNKGNFPGRFSGRQFSNSRSEMNVSTLELGDSALYLCASSLQVLSTDTQYFGPGTRLTVL.